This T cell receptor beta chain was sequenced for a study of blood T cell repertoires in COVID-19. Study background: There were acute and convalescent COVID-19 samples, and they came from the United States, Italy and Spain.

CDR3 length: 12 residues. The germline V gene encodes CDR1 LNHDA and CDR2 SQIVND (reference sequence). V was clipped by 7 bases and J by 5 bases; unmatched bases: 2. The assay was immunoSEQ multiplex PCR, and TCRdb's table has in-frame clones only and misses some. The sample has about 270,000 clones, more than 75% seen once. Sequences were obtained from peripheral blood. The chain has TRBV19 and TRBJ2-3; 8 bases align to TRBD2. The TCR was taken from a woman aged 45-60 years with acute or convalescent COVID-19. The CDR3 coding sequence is TGTGCCAGTACCCGGGAGGGAGATACGCAGTATTTT. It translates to CASTREGDTQYF.